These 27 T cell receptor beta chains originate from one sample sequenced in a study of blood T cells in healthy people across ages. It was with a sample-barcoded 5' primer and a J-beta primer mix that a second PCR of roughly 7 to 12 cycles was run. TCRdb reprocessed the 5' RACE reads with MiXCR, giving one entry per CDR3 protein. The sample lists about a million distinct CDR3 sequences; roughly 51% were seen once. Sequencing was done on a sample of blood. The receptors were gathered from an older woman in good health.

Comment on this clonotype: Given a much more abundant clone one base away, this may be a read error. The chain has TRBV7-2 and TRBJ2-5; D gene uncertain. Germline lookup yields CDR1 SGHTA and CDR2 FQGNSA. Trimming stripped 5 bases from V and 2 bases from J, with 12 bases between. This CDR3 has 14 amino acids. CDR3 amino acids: CASSDGLIQETQYF. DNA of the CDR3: TGTGCCAGCAGCGACGGGCTGATACAAGAGACCCAGTACTTC.

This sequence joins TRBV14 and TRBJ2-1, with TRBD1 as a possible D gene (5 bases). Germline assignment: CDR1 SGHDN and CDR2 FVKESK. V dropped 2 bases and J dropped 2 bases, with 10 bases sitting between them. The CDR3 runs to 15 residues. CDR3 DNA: TGTGCCAGCAGCCAACGGCCAGGGCCCTACAATGAGCAGTTCTTC. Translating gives CASSQRPGPYNEQFF.

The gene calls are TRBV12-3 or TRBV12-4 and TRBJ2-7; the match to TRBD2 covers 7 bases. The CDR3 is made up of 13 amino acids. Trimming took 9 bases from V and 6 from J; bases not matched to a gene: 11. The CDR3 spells CARSRTRVGEQYF. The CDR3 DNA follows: TGTGCCAGAAGCAGGACTAGGGTGGGCGAGCAGTACTTC.

The CDR3 here is CASSSQVFYGYTF. The CDR3 nucleotides are TGTGCCAGCAGCTCACAGGTTTTCTATGGCTACACCTTC. The chain employs TRBV5-5 and TRBJ1-2, with D possibly matching TRBD1 (5 bases). From germline, CDR1 is SGHKS and CDR2 YYEKEE (reference sequence). The CDR3 covers 13 residues. Trimming removed 3 bases at V and 4 bases at J, with 10 bases between.

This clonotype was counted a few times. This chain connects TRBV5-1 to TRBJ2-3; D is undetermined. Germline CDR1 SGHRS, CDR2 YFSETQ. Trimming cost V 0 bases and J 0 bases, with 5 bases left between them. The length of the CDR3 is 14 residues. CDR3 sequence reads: CASSLERSTDTQYF. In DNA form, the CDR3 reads TGCGCCAGCAGCTTGGAGCGTAGCACAGATACGCAGTATTTT.

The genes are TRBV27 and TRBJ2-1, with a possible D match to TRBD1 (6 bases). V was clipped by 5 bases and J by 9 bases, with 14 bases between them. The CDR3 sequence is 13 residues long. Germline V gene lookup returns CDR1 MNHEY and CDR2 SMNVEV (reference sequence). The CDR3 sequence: CASSPQQGFEQFF. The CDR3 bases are TGTGCCAGCAGTCCACAACAGGGATTTGAGCAGTTCTTC.

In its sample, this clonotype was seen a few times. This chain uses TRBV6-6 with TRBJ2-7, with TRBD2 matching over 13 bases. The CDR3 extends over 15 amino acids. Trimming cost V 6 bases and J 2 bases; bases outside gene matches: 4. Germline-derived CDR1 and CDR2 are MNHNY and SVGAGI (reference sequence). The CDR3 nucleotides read TGTGCCAGCAGAACGGGACTAGCGGGACCCTACGAGCAGTACTTC. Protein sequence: CASRTGLAGPYEQYF.

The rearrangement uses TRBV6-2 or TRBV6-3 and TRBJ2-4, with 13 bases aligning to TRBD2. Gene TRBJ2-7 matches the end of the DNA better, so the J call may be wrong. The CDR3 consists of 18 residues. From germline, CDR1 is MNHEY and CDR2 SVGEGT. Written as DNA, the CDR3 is TGTGCCAGCAGCTCATCCCCCCGCGGACTAGCGGGAGCCTACGAGCAGTACTTC. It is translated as CASSSSPRGLAGAYEQYF.

In DNA, the CDR3 is TGTGCCAGCAGCCAGGGCCCGGGACAGGAGAACAATGAGCAGTTCTTC. Translation gives CASSQGPGQENNEQFF. The V gene is TRBV4-2, the J gene TRBJ2-1; 8 nucleotides align to TRBD1. The CDR3 consists of 16 residues. Looked up from germline, CDR1 is LGHNA and CDR2 is YNFKEQ. Trimming took 3 bases from V and 5 from J; bases not matched to a gene: 9.

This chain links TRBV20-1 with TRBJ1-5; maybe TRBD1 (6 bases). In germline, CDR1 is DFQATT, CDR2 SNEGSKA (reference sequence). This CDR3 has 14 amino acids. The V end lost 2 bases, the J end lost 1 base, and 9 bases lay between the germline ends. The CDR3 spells CSARHRASNQPQHF. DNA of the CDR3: TGCAGTGCTAGACACAGGGCGAGCAATCAGCCCCAGCATTTT.

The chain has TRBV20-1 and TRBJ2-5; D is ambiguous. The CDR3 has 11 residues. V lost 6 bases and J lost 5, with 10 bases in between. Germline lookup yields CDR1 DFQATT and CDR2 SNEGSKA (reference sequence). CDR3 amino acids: CSAGNRETQYF. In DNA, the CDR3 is TGCAGTGCGGGGAACCGGGAGACCCAGTACTTC.

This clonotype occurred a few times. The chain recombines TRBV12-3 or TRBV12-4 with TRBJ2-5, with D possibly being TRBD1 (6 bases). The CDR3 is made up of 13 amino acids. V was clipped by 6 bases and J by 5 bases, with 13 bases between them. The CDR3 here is CASSHRVMETQYF. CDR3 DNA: TGTGCCAGCAGCCACAGGGTTATGGAGACCCAGTACTTC.

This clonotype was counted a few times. The CDR3 loop is CASSATNRVSGLEQYF. The CDR3 DNA reads TGCGCCAGCAGCGCGACTAACAGGGTATCGGGCCTCGAGCAGTACTTC. V usage is TRBV4-3 and J usage is TRBJ2-7, with D perhaps TRBD1 (6 bases). Germline V gene lookup returns CDR1 LGHNA and CDR2 YSLEER. CDR3 size: 16 residues. Trimming stripped 5 bases from V and 6 bases from J, with 23 bases between.

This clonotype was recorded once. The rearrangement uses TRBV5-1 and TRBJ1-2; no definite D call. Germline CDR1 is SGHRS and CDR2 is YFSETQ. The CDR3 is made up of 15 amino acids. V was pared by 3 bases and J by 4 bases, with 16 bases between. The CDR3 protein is CASSSSREGGYGYTF. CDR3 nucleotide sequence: TGCGCCAGCAGCTCCAGTAGGGAGGGCGGCTATGGCTACACCTTC.

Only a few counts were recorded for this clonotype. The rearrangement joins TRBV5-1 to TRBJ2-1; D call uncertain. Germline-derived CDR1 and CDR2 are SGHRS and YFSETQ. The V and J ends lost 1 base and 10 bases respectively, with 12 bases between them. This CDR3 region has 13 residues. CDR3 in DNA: TGCGCCAGCAGCTTGCAGGCCCCCCTGGAGCAGTTCTTC. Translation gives CASSLQAPLEQFF.

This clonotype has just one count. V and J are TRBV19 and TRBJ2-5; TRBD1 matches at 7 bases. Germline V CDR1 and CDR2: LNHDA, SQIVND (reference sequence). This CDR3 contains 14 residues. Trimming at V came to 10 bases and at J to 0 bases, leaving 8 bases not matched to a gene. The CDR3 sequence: CATQDRINQETQYF. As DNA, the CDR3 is TGTGCCACCCAGGACAGGATAAACCAAGAGACCCAGTACTTC.

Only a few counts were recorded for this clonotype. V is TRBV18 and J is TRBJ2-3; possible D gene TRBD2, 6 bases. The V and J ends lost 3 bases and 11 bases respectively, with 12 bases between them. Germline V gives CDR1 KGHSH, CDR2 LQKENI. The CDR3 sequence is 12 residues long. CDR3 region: CASSPLGGMQYF. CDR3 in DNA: TGTGCCAGCTCACCGCTCGGGGGTATGCAGTATTTT.

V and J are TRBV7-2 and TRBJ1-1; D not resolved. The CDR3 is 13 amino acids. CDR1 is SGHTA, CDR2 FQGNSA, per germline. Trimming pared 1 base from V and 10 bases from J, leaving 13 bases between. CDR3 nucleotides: TGTGCCAGCAGCTTAGAATTAGACCAAGCAGCTTTCTTT. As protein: CASSLELDQAAFF.

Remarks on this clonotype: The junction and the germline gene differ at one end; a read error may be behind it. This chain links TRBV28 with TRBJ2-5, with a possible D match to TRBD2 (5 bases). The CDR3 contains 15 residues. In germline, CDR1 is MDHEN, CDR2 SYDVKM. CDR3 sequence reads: CVSSKAHGIIETQYF. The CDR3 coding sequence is TGTGTCAGCAGTAAGGCCCACGGGATCATAGAGACCCAGTACTTC.

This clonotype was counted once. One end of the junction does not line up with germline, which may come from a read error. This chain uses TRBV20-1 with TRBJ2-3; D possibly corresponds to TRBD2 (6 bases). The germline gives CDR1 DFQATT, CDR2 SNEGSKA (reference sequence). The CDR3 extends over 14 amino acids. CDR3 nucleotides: TGCAGTGCTAGAGGGGCGGGGCTCACAGATACGCGGTATTTT. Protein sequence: CSARGAGLTDTRYF.

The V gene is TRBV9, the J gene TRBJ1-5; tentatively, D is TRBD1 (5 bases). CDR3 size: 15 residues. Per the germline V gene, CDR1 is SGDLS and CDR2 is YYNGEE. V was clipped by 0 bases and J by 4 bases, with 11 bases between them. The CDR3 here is CASSVGGLRNQPQHF. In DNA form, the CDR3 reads TGTGCCAGCAGCGTAGGGGGGTTAAGAAATCAGCCCCAGCATTTT.

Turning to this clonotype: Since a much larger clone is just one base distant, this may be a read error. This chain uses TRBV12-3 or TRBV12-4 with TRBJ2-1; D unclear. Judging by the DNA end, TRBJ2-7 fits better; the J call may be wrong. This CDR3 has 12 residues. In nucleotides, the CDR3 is TGTGCCAGCAGTTTAAGTTACAATGAGCAGTACTTC. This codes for CASSLSYNEQYF.

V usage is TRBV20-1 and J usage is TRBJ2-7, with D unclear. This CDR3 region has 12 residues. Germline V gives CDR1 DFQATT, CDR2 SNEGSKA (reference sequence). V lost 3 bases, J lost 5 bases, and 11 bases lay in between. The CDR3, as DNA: TGCAGTGCTAGGGCCGGACGGAACGAGCAGTACTTC. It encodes CSARAGRNEQYF.

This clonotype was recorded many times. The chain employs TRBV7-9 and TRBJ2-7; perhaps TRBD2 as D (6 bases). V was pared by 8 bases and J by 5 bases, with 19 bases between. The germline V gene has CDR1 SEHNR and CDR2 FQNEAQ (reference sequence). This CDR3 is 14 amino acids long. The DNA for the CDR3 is TGTGCCAGCTCATTGGGACTCACCAGGGACGAGCAGTACTTC. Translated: CASSLGLTRDEQYF.

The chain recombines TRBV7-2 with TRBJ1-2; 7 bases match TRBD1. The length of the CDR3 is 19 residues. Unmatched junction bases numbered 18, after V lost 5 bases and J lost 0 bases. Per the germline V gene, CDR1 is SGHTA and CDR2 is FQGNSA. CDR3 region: CASSVKFSGGLASNYGYTF. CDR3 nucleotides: TGTGCCAGCAGCGTTAAATTCTCAGGGGGTCTCGCTTCTAACTATGGCTACACCTTC.

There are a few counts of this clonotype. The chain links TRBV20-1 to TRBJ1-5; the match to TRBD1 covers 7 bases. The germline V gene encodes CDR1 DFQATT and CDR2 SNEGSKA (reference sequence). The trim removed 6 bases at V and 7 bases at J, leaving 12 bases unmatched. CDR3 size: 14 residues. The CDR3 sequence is CSALTRQGDQPQHF. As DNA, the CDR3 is TGCAGTGCCTTAACCCGACAGGGTGACCAGCCCCAGCATTTT.

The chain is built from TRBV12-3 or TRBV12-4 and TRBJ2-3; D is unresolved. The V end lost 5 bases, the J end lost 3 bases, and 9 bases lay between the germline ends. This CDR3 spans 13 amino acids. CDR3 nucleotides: TGTGCCAGCAGTCTGAGACCAACAGATACGCAGTATTTT. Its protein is CASSLRPTDTQYF.